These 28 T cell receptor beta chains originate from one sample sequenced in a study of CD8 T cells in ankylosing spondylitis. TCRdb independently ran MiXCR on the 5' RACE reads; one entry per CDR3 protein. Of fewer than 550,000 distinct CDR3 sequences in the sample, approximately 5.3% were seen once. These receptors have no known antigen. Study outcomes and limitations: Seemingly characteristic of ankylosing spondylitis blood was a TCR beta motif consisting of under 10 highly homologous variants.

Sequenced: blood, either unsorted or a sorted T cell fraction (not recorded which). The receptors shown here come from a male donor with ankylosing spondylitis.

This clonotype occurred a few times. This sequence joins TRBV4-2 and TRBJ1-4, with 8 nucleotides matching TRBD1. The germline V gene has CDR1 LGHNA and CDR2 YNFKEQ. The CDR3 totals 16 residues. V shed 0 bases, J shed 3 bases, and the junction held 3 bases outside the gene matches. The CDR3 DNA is TGTGCCAGCAGCCAAGACCAGGGGGCAGCTAATGAAAAACTGTTTTTT. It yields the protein CASSQDQGAANEKLFF.

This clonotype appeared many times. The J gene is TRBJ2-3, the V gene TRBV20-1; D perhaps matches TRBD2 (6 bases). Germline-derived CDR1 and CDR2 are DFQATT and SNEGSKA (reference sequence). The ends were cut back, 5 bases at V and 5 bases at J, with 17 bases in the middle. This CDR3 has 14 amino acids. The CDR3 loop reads CSAPGTPSVDTQYF. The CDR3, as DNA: TGCAGTGCTCCCGGGACTCCCTCCGTAGATACGCAGTATTTT.

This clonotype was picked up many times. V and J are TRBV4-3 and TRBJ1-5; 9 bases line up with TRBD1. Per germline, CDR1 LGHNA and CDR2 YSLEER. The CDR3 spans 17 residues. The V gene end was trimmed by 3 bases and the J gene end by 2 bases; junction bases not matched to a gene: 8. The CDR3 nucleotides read TGCGCCAGCAGCCAGGGGACAGGGAGTGGGCGCAATCAGCCCCAGCATTTT. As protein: CASSQGTGSGRNQPQHF.

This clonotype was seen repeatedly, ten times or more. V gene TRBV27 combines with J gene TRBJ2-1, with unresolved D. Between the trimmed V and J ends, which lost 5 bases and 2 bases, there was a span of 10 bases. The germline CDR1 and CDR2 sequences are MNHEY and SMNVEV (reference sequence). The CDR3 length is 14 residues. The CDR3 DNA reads TGTGCCAGCAGTCGGACGGAACCCTACAATGAGCAGTTCTTC. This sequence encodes CASSRTEPYNEQFF.

The CDR3 nucleotides read TGTGCCAGCAGTTCCCGCAGGAAGACCGGGGAGCTGTTTTTT. Its protein product is CASSSRRKTGELFF. The chain recombines TRBV28 with TRBJ2-2, with D unresolved. This CDR3 has 14 amino acids. V dropped 4 bases and J dropped 5 bases, with 11 bases sitting between them. In germline, CDR1 is MDHEN, CDR2 SYDVKM.

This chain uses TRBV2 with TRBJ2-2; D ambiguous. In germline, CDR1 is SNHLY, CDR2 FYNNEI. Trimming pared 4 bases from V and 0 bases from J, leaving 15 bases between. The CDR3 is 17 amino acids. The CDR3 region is CASSVERWGTNTGELFF. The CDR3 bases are TGTGCCAGCAGTGTGGAGAGGTGGGGTACGAACACCGGGGAGCTGTTTTTT.

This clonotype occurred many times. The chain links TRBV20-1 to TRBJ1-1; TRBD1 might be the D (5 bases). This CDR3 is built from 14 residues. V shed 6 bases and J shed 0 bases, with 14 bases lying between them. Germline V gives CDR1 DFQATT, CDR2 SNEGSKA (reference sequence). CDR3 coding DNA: TGCAGTGCCCCTGGGGGAACCATGAACACTGAAGCTTTCTTT. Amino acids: CSAPGGTMNTEAFF.

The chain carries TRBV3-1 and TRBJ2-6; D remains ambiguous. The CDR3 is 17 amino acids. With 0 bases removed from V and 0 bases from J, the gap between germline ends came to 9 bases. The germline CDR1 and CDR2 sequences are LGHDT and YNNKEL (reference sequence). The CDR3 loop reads CASSQDGGTSGANVLTF. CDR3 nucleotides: TGTGCCAGCAGCCAAGATGGCGGAACCTCTGGGGCCAACGTCCTGACTTTC.

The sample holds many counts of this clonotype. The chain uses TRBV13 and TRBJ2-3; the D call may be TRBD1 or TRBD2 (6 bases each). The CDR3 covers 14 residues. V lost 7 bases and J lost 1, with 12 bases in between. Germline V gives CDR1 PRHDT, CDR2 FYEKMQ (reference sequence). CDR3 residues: CASTTRGGTDTQYF. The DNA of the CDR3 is TGTGCCAGCACCACAAGGGGGGGCACAGATACGCAGTATTTT. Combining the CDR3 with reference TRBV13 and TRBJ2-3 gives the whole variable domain AAGVIQSPRHLIKEKRETATLKCYPIPRHDTVYWYQQGPGQDPQFLISFYEKMQSDKGSIPDRFSAQQFSDYHSELNMSSLELGDSALYFCASTTRGGTDTQYFGPGTRLTVL.

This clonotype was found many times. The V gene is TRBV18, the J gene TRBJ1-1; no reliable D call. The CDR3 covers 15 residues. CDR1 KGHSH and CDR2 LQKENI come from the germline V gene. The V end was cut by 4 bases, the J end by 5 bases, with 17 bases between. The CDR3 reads CASSLTPGRRTEAFF. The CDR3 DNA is TGTGCCAGCTCACTAACGCCCGGGAGGAGAACTGAAGCTTTCTTT. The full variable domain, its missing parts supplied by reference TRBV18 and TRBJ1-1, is NAGVMQNPRHLVRRRGQEARLRCSPMKGHSHVYWYRQLPEEGLKFMVYLQKENIIDESGMPKERFSAEFPKEGPSILRIQQVVRGDSAAYFCASSLTPGRRTEAFFGQGTRLTVV.

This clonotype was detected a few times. CDR3 DNA sequence: TGCGCCAGCAGTATTTGGACTAGCGGGAGCACCCAGTACTTC. Translation: CASSIWTSGSTQYF. The chain links TRBV10-2 to TRBJ2-5, with TRBD2 matching 13 bases. Germline-derived CDR1 and CDR2 are WSHSY and SAAADI. The CDR3 totals 14 residues. After removal of 5 bases from V and 8 bases from J, the junction contained 5 bases not matched to a gene.

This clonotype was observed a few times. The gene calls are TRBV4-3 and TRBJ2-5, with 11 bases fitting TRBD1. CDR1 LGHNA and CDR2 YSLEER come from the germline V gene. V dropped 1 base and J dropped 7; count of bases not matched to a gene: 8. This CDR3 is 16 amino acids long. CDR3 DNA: TGCGCCAGCAGCCAAGGGCGGACAGGGGGCTCCGGGACCCAGTACTTC. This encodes CASSQGRTGGSGTQYF.

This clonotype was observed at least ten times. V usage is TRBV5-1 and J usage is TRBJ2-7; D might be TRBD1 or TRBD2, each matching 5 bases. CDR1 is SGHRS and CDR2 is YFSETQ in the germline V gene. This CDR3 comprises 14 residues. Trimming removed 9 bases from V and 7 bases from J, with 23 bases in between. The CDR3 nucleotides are TGCGCCACCTCCCCCGGGGCCCTATGGGAGGAGCAGTACTTC. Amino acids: CATSPGALWEEQYF.

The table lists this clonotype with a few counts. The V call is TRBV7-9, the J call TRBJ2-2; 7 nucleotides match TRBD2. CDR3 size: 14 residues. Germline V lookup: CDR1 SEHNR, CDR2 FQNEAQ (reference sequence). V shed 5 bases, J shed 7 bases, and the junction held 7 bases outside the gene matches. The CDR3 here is CASSPGLVGGELFF. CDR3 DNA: TGTGCCAGCAGCCCCGGACTAGTTGGCGGGGAGCTGTTTTTT.

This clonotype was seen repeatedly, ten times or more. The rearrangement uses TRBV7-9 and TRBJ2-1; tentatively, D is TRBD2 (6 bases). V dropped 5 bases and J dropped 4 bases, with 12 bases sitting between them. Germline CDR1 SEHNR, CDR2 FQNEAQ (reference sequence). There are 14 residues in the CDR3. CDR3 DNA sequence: TGTGCCAGCAGCGGGGACTCCATATACAATGAGCAGTTCTTC. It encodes CASSGDSIYNEQFF. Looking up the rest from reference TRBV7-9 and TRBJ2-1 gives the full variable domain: DTGVSQNPRHKITKRGQNVTFRCDPISEHNRLYWYRQTLGQGPEFLTYFQNEAQLEKSRLLSDRFSAERPKGSFSTLEIQRTEQGDSAMYLCASSGDSIYNEQFFGPGTRLTVL.

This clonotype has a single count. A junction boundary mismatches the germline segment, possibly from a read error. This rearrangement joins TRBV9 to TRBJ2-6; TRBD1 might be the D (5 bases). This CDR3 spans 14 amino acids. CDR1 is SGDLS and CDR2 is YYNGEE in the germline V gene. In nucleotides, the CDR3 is TGTGCCAGCAGCGGCTGGTCTGGGGCCAACGCCCTGACTTTC. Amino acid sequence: CASSGWSGANALTF.

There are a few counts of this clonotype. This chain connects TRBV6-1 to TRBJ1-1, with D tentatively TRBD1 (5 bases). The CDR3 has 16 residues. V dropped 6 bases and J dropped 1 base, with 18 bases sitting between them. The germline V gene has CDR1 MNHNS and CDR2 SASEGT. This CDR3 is CASSQGPGRANTEAFF. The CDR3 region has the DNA TGTGCCAGCAGCCAAGGGCCCGGCAGGGCGAACACTGAAGCTTTCTTT.

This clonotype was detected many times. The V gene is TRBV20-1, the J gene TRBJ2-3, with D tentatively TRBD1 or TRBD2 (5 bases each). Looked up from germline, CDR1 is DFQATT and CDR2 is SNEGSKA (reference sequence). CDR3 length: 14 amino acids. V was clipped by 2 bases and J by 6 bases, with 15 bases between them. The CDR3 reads CSARPIRGPDTQYF. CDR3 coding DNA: TGCAGTGCTAGACCTATCCGGGGCCCCGATACGCAGTATTTT.

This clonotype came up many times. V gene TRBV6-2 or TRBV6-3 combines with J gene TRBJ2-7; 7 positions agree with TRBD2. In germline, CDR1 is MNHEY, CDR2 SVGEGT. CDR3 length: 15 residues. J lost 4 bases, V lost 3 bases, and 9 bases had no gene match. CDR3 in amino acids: CASSYPRQGGYEQYF. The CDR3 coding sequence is TGTGCCAGCAGTTATCCCAGGCAGGGAGGGTACGAGCAGTACTTC.

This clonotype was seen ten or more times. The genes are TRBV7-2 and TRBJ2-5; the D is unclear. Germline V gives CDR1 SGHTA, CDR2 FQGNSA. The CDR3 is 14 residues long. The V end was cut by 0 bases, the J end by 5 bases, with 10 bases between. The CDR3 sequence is CASSLARPPETQYF. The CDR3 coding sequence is TGTGCCAGCAGCTTAGCGAGACCGCCGGAGACCCAGTACTTC.

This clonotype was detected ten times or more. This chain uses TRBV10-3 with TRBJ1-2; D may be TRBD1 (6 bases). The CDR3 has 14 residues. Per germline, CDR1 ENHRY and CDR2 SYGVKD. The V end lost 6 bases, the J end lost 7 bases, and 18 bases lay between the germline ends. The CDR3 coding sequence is TGTGCCATCAGCGAACAGGGTAAGGTCGGTGGCTACACCTTC. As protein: CAISEQGKVGGYTF.

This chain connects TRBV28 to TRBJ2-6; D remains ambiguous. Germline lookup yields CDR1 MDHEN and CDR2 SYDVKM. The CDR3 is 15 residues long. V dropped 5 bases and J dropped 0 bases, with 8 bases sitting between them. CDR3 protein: CASSQRISGANVLTF. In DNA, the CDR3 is TGTGCCAGCAGTCAGCGAATCTCTGGGGCCAACGTCCTGACTTTC.

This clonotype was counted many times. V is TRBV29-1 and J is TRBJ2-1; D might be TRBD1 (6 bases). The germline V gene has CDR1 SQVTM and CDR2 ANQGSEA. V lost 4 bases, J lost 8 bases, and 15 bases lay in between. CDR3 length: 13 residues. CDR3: CSVGQGILDEQFF. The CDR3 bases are TGCAGCGTTGGTCAGGGGATTTTAGATGAGCAGTTCTTC.

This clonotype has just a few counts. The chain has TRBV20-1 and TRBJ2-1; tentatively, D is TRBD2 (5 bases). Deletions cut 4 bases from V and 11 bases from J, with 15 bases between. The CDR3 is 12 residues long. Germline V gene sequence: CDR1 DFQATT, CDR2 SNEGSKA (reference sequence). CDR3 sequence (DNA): TGCAGTGCTATCTTTAGGGAGACCAAGCAGTTCTTC. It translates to CSAIFRETKQFF.

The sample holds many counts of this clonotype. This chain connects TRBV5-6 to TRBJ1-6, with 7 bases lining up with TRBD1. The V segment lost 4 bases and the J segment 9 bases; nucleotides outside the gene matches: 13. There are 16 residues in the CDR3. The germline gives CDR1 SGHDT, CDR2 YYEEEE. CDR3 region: CASSNGGAGGSSPLHF. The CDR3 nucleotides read TGTGCCAGCAGCAACGGAGGGGCAGGGGGTAGTTCACCCCTCCACTTT.

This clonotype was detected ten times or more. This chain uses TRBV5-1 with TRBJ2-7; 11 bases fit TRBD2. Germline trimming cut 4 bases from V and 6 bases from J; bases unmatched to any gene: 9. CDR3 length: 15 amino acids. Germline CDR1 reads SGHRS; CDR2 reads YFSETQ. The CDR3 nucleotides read TGCGCCAGCAGCAACCGGACTAGCGGGCCCGGCGAGCAGTACTTC. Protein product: CASSNRTSGPGEQYF.

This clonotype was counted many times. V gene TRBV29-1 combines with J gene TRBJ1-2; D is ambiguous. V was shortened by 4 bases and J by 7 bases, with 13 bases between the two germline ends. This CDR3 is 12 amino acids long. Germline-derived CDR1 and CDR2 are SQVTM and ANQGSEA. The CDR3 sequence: CSVVTQSSGYTF. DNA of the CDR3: TGCAGCGTTGTGACCCAAAGTTCTGGCTACACCTTC.

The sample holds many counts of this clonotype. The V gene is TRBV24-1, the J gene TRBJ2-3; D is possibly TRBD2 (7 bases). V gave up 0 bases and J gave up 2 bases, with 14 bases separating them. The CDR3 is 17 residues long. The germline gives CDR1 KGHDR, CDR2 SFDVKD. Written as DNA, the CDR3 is TGTGCCACCAGTGATTTGGGCCGCGGGGGACACACAGATACGCAGTATTTT. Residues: CATSDLGRGGHTDTQYF.